These T cell receptor beta chains were read from a single sample in a study of cytomegalovirus exposure and HLA in healthy donors. Clones were read by immunoSEQ multiplex PCR, and TCRdb kept only the in-frame ones, dropping some. In the table there are about 140,000 clones, 75% to 85% of which are singletons. The material sequenced was PBMCs. Source of these receptors: a male donor in good health and CMV-seronegative. Each CDR3 is given without its conserved first and last residue.

v_call cdr3_aa
TRBV5-1 ATTEVGLNTGELF
TRBV7-9 ASSLQSGTNEKLF
TRBV4-3 ASSQDPGNQPQH
TRBV23-1 ASSQSLNRGARDYGYT
TRBV7-2 ASSFSGGSAYEQY
TRBV2 ASRREAGGTYNSPLH
TRBV4-1 ASSQEVTGGQPQH
TRBV10-3 AIRDREKGEAF
TRBV11-3 ASSPRTGVGLF
TRBV7-2 ASGGGVRKAF
TRBV2 ASTGTGTGELF
TRBV30 AWSAAGAGAQPQH
TRBV6-5 ASTRQGNTEAF
TRBV5-1 ASSLGTGSSEQF
TRBV2 ASSAQGFNSPLH
TRBV23-1 ASSQSPRQGGSDTQY
TRBV7-2 ASSPQTGGYEQY
TRBV27 ASSLNSGFNSPLH
TRBV19 ASSKDRVGENIQY
TRBV4-2 ASSKAHSTGDTEAF
TRBV7-2 ASSFQGARAGELF
TRBV9 ASSAWQDSLNEQF
TRBV2 ASSGTSGNQPQH
TRBV30 AWRNLRGRGTDTQY
TRBV14 ASSPSRTVIYEQY
TRBV12-2 ASRLRWGDRCTDTQY
TRBV6-5 ARGEGGVQETQY
TRBV29-1 SVSGNTEAF
TRBV19 ASSATGISHEQY
TRBV19 ASSGPTGEYNEQF
TRBV29-1 SGGGGGGGEQY
TRBV6-5 ASSPTRGLNSPLH
TRBV9 ASSVGGGAEAF
TRBV9 ASSASGGGDTQY
TRBV19 ASSHRQGHGYT